The T cell receptor (beta chain) described here comes from a study of healthy donors' naive CD4 and CD8 T cells. TCR libraries were built from approximately 0.45 ug of total RNA by linear amplification. Each CDR3 protein is one row after TCRdb ran MiXCR on the reads. There are 200,000 or so distinct CDR3 sequences in the sample; about four fifths occur only once, and 2.3% lies in the top ten. CDR3 length equals 14 residues. Germline V gives CDR1 LNHDA, CDR2 SQIVND (reference sequence). In regard to this clonotype: The junction departs from the called germline gene at one end, perhaps through a read error.

This TCR derives from a pool of human donors in good health; the sample pools cells from several healthy donors. Material for sequencing was naive CD4+ and CD8+ T cells sorted from blood, pooled from several donors. This chain connects TRBV19 to TRBJ2-2; the D is unclear. CDR3 DNA: TGCGCCAGTAGTATAAACGGGAACACCGGGGAGCTGTTTTTT. Amino acids: CASSINGNTGELFF.